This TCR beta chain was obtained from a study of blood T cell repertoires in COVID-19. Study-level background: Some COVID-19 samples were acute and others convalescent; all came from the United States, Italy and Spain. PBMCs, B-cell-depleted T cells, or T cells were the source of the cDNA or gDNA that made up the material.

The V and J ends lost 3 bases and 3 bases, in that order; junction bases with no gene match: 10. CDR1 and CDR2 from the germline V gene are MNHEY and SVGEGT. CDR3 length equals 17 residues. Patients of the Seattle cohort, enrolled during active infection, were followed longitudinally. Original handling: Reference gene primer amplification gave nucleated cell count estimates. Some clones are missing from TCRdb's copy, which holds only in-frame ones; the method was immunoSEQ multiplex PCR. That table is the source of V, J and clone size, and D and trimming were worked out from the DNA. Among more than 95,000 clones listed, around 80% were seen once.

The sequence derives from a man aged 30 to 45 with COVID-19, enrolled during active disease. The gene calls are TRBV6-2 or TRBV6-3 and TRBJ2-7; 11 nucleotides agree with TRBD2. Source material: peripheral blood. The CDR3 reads CASSYPLSGRARYEQYF. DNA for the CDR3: TGTGCCAGCAGTTATCCTCTTAGCGGGAGGGCCCGCTACGAGCAGTACTTC.